The rows below give T cell receptor beta chains drawn from one sample of a study of blood T cell repertoires in COVID-19. The repertoire was sequenced with immunoSEQ multiplex PCR; TCRdb's copy has only in-frame clones and lacks some. In the table there are about 530,000 clones, approximately 88% of which are singletons. Sequencing used peripheral blood. The receptors derive from a woman between 50 and 59 years old with COVID-19, enrolled during active disease. Both conserved end residues are part of each CDR3. Fields, in order: D gene, V gene, clone size, J gene, CDR3 DNA, CDR3 protein. A D gene is named only where the DNA matches it firmly. Rows may omit the clone size; those that give it use once, few, many or a size class.

d_gene: .; v_gene: TRBV21-1; abundance: once; j_gene: TRBJ1-1; CDR3nt: TGTGCCAGCAGCAAAGCAAGACAGATATTGAACACTGAAGCTTTCTTT; CDR3aa: CASSKARQILNTEAFF
d_gene: TRBD2; v_gene: TRBV7-9; abundance: .; j_gene: TRBJ2-6; CDR3nt: TGTGCCAGCGAGCGGGGCTCTGGGGCCAACGTCCTGACTTTC; CDR3aa: CASERGSGANVLTF
d_gene: .; v_gene: TRBV6-5; abundance: .; j_gene: TRBJ1-1; CDR3nt: TGTGCCAGCAGCCACCCCTCGACAGGTGAAGCTTTCTTT; CDR3aa: CASSHPSTGEAFF
d_gene: .; v_gene: TRBV9; abundance: .; j_gene: TRBJ1-3; CDR3nt: TGTGCCAGCAGCCCTGGGACTTTTGGAAACACCATATATTTT; CDR3aa: CASSPGTFGNTIYF
d_gene: .; v_gene: TRBV6-2/TRBV6-3; abundance: .; j_gene: TRBJ2-1; CDR3nt: TGTGCCAGCAGCTCCCATGACAGAAGGAATGAGCAGTTCTTC; CDR3aa: CASSSHDRRNEQFF
d_gene: .; v_gene: TRBV7-9; abundance: .; j_gene: TRBJ2-7; CDR3nt: TGTGCCAGCAGCTTAACCGGCGGCGAGCAGTACTTC; CDR3aa: CASSLTGGEQYF
d_gene: .; v_gene: TRBV27; abundance: .; j_gene: TRBJ1-4; CDR3nt: TGTGCCAGCAGTTTCAGCCGAGGGAGTGAAAAACTGTTTTTT; CDR3aa: CASSFSRGSEKLFF
d_gene: TRBD1; v_gene: TRBV5-1; abundance: .; j_gene: TRBJ2-1; CDR3nt: TGCGCCAGCAGCTTGGCCTCGGGACAGGGCGTAAATGAGCAGTTCTTC; CDR3aa: CASSLASGQGVNEQFF
d_gene: TRBD1; v_gene: TRBV5-5; abundance: .; j_gene: TRBJ1-1; CDR3nt: TGTGCCAGCAGCTTGGGGACAGGAACTGAAGCTTTCTTT; CDR3aa: CASSLGTGTEAFF
d_gene: .; v_gene: TRBV6-6; abundance: .; j_gene: TRBJ1-3; CDR3nt: TGTGCCAGCAGTCAGTCCCGAGAGATTTATGGAAACACCATATATTTT; CDR3aa: CASSQSREIYGNTIYF
d_gene: TRBD1; v_gene: TRBV3-1/TRBV3-2; abundance: few; j_gene: TRBJ1-6; CDR3nt: TGTGCCAGCAGCCAAGAGTGGACAGGGGGATCACCCCTCCACTTT; CDR3aa: CASSQEWTGGSPLHF
d_gene: TRBD2; v_gene: TRBV18; abundance: .; j_gene: TRBJ2-7; CDR3nt: TGTGCCAGCTCACCCGGGACTAGCGGGGGAATGTCCTACGAGCAGTACTTC; CDR3aa: CASSPGTSGGMSYEQYF
d_gene: TRBD2; v_gene: TRBV5-1; abundance: .; j_gene: TRBJ2-7; CDR3nt: TGCGCCAGCAGCCTGTCAGCGGGGAGCTCCTACGAGCAGTACTTC; CDR3aa: CASSLSAGSSYEQYF
d_gene: .; v_gene: TRBV2; abundance: .; j_gene: TRBJ2-4; CDR3nt: TGTGCCAGCAACAGCCTAGCCAAAAACATTCAGTACTTC; CDR3aa: CASNSLAKNIQYF
d_gene: .; v_gene: TRBV4-1; abundance: .; j_gene: TRBJ1-1; CDR3nt: TGCGCCAGCAGCCAAGGCAGGGGTCCCACTGAAGCTTTCTTT; CDR3aa: CASSQGRGPTEAFF
d_gene: .; v_gene: TRBV2; abundance: .; j_gene: TRBJ1-6; CDR3nt: .; CDR3aa: CASILDRTGDSPLHF
d_gene: TRBD1; v_gene: TRBV25-1; abundance: once; j_gene: TRBJ1-1; CDR3nt: TGTGCCAGCAGCCCTAGAGGCGACAGGGACACTGAAGCTTTCTTT; CDR3aa: CASSPRGDRDTEAFF
d_gene: TRBD1; v_gene: TRBV6-2/TRBV6-3; abundance: .; j_gene: TRBJ1-1; CDR3nt: TGTGCCAGCAGCGACCCGGCCGGGACAGGGAAGGCTGAAGCTTTCTTT; CDR3aa: CASSDPAGTGKAEAFF
d_gene: .; v_gene: TRBV18; abundance: few; j_gene: TRBJ1-3; CDR3nt: TGTGCCAGCTCCCCCTCATGGACTGCCGGGGGGGGCATATATTTT; CDR3aa: CASSPSWTAGGGIYF
d_gene: .; v_gene: TRBV11-2; abundance: .; j_gene: TRBJ2-1; CDR3nt: TGTGCCAGCAGCTTACCTCCGTACAATGAGCAGTTCTTC; CDR3aa: CASSLPPYNEQFF
d_gene: TRBD1; v_gene: TRBV30; abundance: .; j_gene: TRBJ2-7; CDR3nt: TGTGCCTGGAGTGAAGTCGGGACAGCCTTTTCCTACGAGCAGTACTTC; CDR3aa: CAWSEVGTAFSYEQYF
d_gene: .; v_gene: TRBV30; abundance: .; j_gene: TRBJ1-1; CDR3nt: TGTGCCTGGAGTGAGAGAAGGAACACTGAAGCTTTCTTT; CDR3aa: CAWSERRNTEAFF
d_gene: TRBD1; v_gene: TRBV2; abundance: few; j_gene: TRBJ1-6; CDR3nt: TGTGCCAGCATGGATGGGACAGGGCTTCCACCCCTCCACTTT; CDR3aa: CASMDGTGLPPLHF
d_gene: .; v_gene: TRBV7-9; abundance: .; j_gene: TRBJ1-4; CDR3nt: TGTGCCAGCAGCTTAAAGGGGATGGGAAAGGAAAAACTGTTTTTT; CDR3aa: CASSLKGMGKEKLFF
d_gene: .; v_gene: TRBV4-1; abundance: .; j_gene: TRBJ1-2; CDR3nt: TGCGCCAGCAGCCTAGCCGTGATTTTGGACAGCACTAACTATGGCTACACCTTC; CDR3aa: CASSLAVILDSTNYGYTF
d_gene: .; v_gene: TRBV7-8; abundance: .; j_gene: TRBJ1-1; CDR3nt: TGTGCCAGCAGCCATCCCATGAACACTGAAGCTTTCTTT; CDR3aa: CASSHPMNTEAFF
d_gene: TRBD2; v_gene: TRBV3-1/TRBV3-2; abundance: .; j_gene: TRBJ2-7; CDR3nt: TGTGCCAGCAGTCCTAGCGGGCGAAGCTCCTACGAGCAGTACTTC; CDR3aa: CASSPSGRSSYEQYF
d_gene: TRBD1; v_gene: TRBV2; abundance: .; j_gene: TRBJ2-5; CDR3nt: TGTGCCAGCAGCCCGGGACAGGGAAGGGAAGAGACCCAGTACTTC; CDR3aa: CASSPGQGREETQYF
d_gene: .; v_gene: TRBV3-1/TRBV3-2; abundance: few; j_gene: TRBJ1-5; CDR3nt: TGTGCCAGCAGCCCAACAGAGAACTATCAGCCCCAGCATTTT; CDR3aa: CASSPTENYQPQHF
d_gene: TRBD1; v_gene: TRBV6-5; abundance: .; j_gene: TRBJ1-1; CDR3nt: TGTGCCAGCAGTTACTCGTCGGGACAGGGGAATGAAGCTTTCTTT; CDR3aa: CASSYSSGQGNEAFF
d_gene: .; v_gene: TRBV30; abundance: many; j_gene: TRBJ2-2; CDR3nt: TGTGCCTGGAGTAGAAGGGGGTCTCAAGGGGAGCTGTTTTTT; CDR3aa: CAWSRRGSQGELFF
d_gene: .; v_gene: TRBV12-3/TRBV12-4; abundance: .; j_gene: TRBJ1-1; CDR3nt: TGTGCCAGCAGCCTCTTGGGGAGAGCTTTCTTT; CDR3aa: CASSLLGRAFF
d_gene: .; v_gene: TRBV11-2; abundance: .; j_gene: TRBJ2-7; CDR3nt: TGTGCCAGCAGCTCGGATTTCAGGGCCACCTACGAGCAGTACTTC; CDR3aa: CASSSDFRATYEQYF
d_gene: .; v_gene: TRBV5-1; abundance: .; j_gene: TRBJ2-2; CDR3nt: TGCGCCAGCAGCCCCCGGACGGGGGAGAACACCGGGGAGCTGTTTTTT; CDR3aa: CASSPRTGENTGELFF
d_gene: TRBD1; v_gene: TRBV30; abundance: .; j_gene: TRBJ1-5; CDR3nt: TGTGCCTGGAGTGTAAGACAGGGCTCGTGGAATCAGCCCCAGCATTTT; CDR3aa: CAWSVRQGSWNQPQHF
d_gene: TRBD1; v_gene: TRBV18; abundance: few; j_gene: TRBJ1-1; CDR3nt: TGTGCCAGCTCACCGGGACAGGGAACTGAAGCTTTCTTT; CDR3aa: CASSPGQGTEAFF
d_gene: TRBD2; v_gene: TRBV5-4; abundance: .; j_gene: TRBJ2-3; CDR3nt: TGTGCCAGCAGCTTGGGTTGGAGTAGCGGGGGGGAAGATACGCAGTATTTT; CDR3aa: CASSLGWSSGGEDTQYF
d_gene: .; v_gene: TRBV19; abundance: .; j_gene: TRBJ1-1; CDR3nt: TGTGCCACTAAACTAATGAACACTGAAGCTTTCTTT; CDR3aa: CATKLMNTEAFF
d_gene: .; v_gene: TRBV18; abundance: few; j_gene: TRBJ1-2; CDR3nt: TGTGCCAGCTCACCTTACCCGGGACGGGGGTATGGCTACACCTTC; CDR3aa: CASSPYPGRGYGYTF
d_gene: TRBD2; v_gene: TRBV9; abundance: .; j_gene: TRBJ2-1; CDR3nt: TGTGCCAGCAGCACCCCCCCGGGGGGGCTGAGGAATGAGCAGTTCTTC; CDR3aa: CASSTPPGGLRNEQFF
d_gene: TRBD2; v_gene: TRBV4-2; abundance: .; j_gene: TRBJ2-3; CDR3nt: TGTGCCAGCAGCCAAGAGCTAGCGGGGGGGCCGGAAGATACGCAGTATTTT; CDR3aa: CASSQELAGGPEDTQYF
d_gene: .; v_gene: TRBV5-4; abundance: .; j_gene: TRBJ1-1; CDR3nt: TGTGCCAGCAGCTTAGGACAGTTGAGGGCTGAAGCTTTCTTT; CDR3aa: CASSLGQLRAEAFF
d_gene: TRBD1; v_gene: TRBV19; abundance: .; j_gene: TRBJ1-1; CDR3nt: TGTGCCAGTAGTACGATCGACAGGGGGCTCAAAGCTTTCTTT; CDR3aa: CASSTIDRGLKAFF
d_gene: TRBD1; v_gene: TRBV6-5; abundance: .; j_gene: TRBJ1-3; CDR3nt: TGTGCCAGCAGTCGCACCGGGACAGCTGGAAACACCATATATTTT; CDR3aa: CASSRTGTAGNTIYF
d_gene: .; v_gene: TRBV13; abundance: .; j_gene: TRBJ1-1; CDR3nt: TGTGCCAGCAGCCCCTGGGCGACAGTCATGAACACTGAAGCTTTCTTT; CDR3aa: CASSPWATVMNTEAFF
d_gene: .; v_gene: TRBV6-5; abundance: .; j_gene: TRBJ2-5; CDR3nt: TGTGCCAGCCTTCCCGGGACTTATCCAGAGACCCAGTACTTC; CDR3aa: CASLPGTYPETQYF
d_gene: .; v_gene: TRBV10-3; abundance: .; j_gene: TRBJ1-1; CDR3nt: TGTGCCATCTCGCAAAGGGGACCGGGGGTGGACACTGAAGCTTTCTTT; CDR3aa: CAISQRGPGVDTEAFF
d_gene: .; v_gene: TRBV5-1; abundance: .; j_gene: TRBJ1-2; CDR3nt: TGCGCCAGCAACGCGGACAGCCCTAACTATGGCTACACCTTC; CDR3aa: CASNADSPNYGYTF
d_gene: .; v_gene: TRBV3-1/TRBV3-2; abundance: .; j_gene: TRBJ1-1; CDR3nt: TGTGCCAGCAGCCGCCTCCCGGGACTGGATGGAGGCGCTGAAGCTTTCTTT; CDR3aa: CASSRLPGLDGGAEAFF
d_gene: .; v_gene: TRBV18; abundance: .; j_gene: TRBJ1-1; CDR3nt: TGTGCCAGCTCGCTAACAGGGAGGAACACTGAAGCTTTCTTT; CDR3aa: CASSLTGRNTEAFF
d_gene: TRBD1; v_gene: TRBV6-5; abundance: .; j_gene: TRBJ1-1; CDR3nt: TGTGCCAGCAGGTCGGGACAGGGGGCGGCTGAAGCTTTCTTT; CDR3aa: CASRSGQGAAEAFF
d_gene: TRBD1; v_gene: TRBV5-4; abundance: once; j_gene: TRBJ1-5; CDR3nt: TGTGCCAGCAGCAAATGGGAGGGGACAGGGGGGAATCAGCCCCAGCATTTT; CDR3aa: CASSKWEGTGGNQPQHF
d_gene: .; v_gene: TRBV27; abundance: .; j_gene: TRBJ1-5; CDR3nt: TGTGCCAGCAGTTTAACCAGGGGTCAGCCCCAGCATTTT; CDR3aa: CASSLTRGQPQHF
d_gene: TRBD1; v_gene: TRBV27; abundance: once; j_gene: TRBJ2-7; CDR3nt: TGTGCCAGCAGTTACGGGGCAGGGGGCTACGAGCAGTACTTC; CDR3aa: CASSYGAGGYEQYF
d_gene: TRBD2; v_gene: TRBV5-1; abundance: .; j_gene: TRBJ2-5; CDR3nt: TGCGCCAGCAGCTTCCGGGCAAGCGGGGGCGGGTACCAAGAGACCCAGTACTTC; CDR3aa: CASSFRASGGGYQETQYF
d_gene: .; v_gene: TRBV21-1; abundance: .; j_gene: TRBJ2-7; CDR3nt: TGTGCCAGCAGCAAAGGGGTAAGGACTAGCGGGGGAGACGGGGAGCAGTACTTC; CDR3aa: CASSKGVRTSGGDGEQYF
d_gene: TRBD1; v_gene: TRBV2; abundance: .; j_gene: TRBJ1-1; CDR3nt: TGTGCCAGCAGTGAATTGGGACAGGACAACACTGAAGCTTTCTTT; CDR3aa: CASSELGQDNTEAFF